These 9 T cell receptor beta chains were all obtained from the same sample, sequenced in a study of human T cells and chemical hapten exposure. Specified time point: patch test 1, 2 weeks after DPC sensitization. The treatment was: therapeutic diphenylcyclopropenone sensitization with weekly scalp DPC. Each CDR3 protein gets one entry after TCRdb re-called the RACE reads with MiXCR. The sample yields around 120,000 distinct CDR3 sequences, roughly an eighth seen once. The source material was whole blood, sampled in connection with sensitization to the hapten diphenylcyclopropenone (DPC). These receptors were taken from a man younger than 35 with alopecia areata. Some clones in this sample may be carry-over from other donors' samples.

In its sample, this clonotype was seen a few times. V usage is TRBV7-9 and J usage is TRBJ1-2; a possible D gene is TRBD1 (6 bases). The germline CDR1 and CDR2 sequences are SEHNR and FQNEAQ (reference sequence). The germline V and J ends were trimmed by 0 bases and 3 bases, with 8 bases remaining between them. CDR3 length equals 14 residues. CDR3 amino acids: CASSLARTDYGYTF. The CDR3 bases are TGTGCCAGCAGCTTAGCCAGGACAGACTATGGCTACACCTTC.

The rearrangement links TRBV5-5 to TRBJ2-1; 9 nucleotides agree with TRBD2. Per the germline V gene, CDR1 is SGHKS and CDR2 is YYEKEE (reference sequence). This CDR3 has 15 residues. The junction had 2 bases not matched to a gene; V was cut back by 0 bases and J by 4 bases. The CDR3 region is CASSLGSGGYNEQFF. CDR3 nucleotides: TGTGCCAGCAGCTTGGGTAGCGGGGGTTACAATGAGCAGTTCTTC.

The chain carries TRBV4-1 and TRBJ1-1; D not certain. Looked up from germline, CDR1 is MGHRA and CDR2 is YSYEKL. The CDR3 is made up of 14 amino acids. Trimming pared 4 bases from V and 0 bases from J, leaving 9 bases between. CDR3 region: CASSRDTMNTEAFF. The CDR3 DNA is TGCGCCAGCAGCCGAGACACTATGAACACTGAAGCTTTCTTT.

This clonotype was seen only a few times. This chain links TRBV18 with TRBJ2-4; tentative D call: TRBD1 (5 bases). The CDR3 covers 16 residues. V gave up 2 bases and J gave up 0 bases, with 11 bases separating them. Germline values: CDR1 KGHSH, CDR2 LQKENI. Written as DNA, the CDR3 is TGTGCCAGCTCACCAGAGGCAGGGATAGCCAAAAACATTCAGTACTTC. The encoded protein is CASSPEAGIAKNIQYF.

The CDR3 DNA reads as TGTGCCAGCCGAACACCGCTTGCTGGGGCCAACGTCCTGACTTTC. As protein: CASRTPLAGANVLTF. The rearrangement joins TRBV28 to TRBJ2-6, with unresolved D. Germline V CDR1 and CDR2: MDHEN, SYDVKM. The CDR3 runs 15 residues. Trimming pared 8 bases from V and 2 bases from J, leaving 13 bases between.

This chain links TRBV7-6 with TRBJ1-1; 7 bases are a match to TRBD1. Trimming cost V 5 bases and J 0 bases; bases outside gene matches: 6. Germline CDR1 reads SGHVS; CDR2 reads FNYEAQ. The CDR3 has 15 amino acids. The CDR3 bases are TGTGCCAGCAGCGCTGACAGGGAGGTGAACACTGAAGCTTTCTTT. Translation gives CASSADREVNTEAFF. The full variable domain, completed using reference TRBV7-6 and TRBJ1-1, is GAGVSQSPRYKVTKRGQDVALRCDPISGHVSLYWYRQALGQGPEFLTYFNYEAQQDKSGLPNDRFSAERPEGSISTLTIQRTEQRDSAMYRCASSADREVNTEAFFGQGTRLTVV.

With regard to this clonotype: Given the absence of the conserved phenylalanine or tryptophan at the CDR3 end, a read error is likely. The CDR3 region has the DNA TGTGCCAGCAGCGTCGGAGACGGGAATGAAAAACTGTTTTTG. Encoded protein: CASSVGDGNEKLFL. V gene TRBV9 combines with J gene TRBJ1-4; D gene uncertain. This CDR3 contains 14 residues. The V end lost 2 bases, the J end lost 5 bases, and 10 bases lay between the germline ends. Germline CDR1 and CDR2: SGDLS and YYNGEE.

Concerning this clonotype: The germline gene is not matched at one end of the junction; a read error may be the cause. The chain has TRBV9 and TRBJ2-7; D perhaps matches TRBD2 (6 bases). The CDR3 sequence is 13 residues long. The germline V gene has CDR1 SGDLS and CDR2 YYNGEE. The CDR3 spells CASRVGGAYEQYF. CDR3 nucleotide sequence: TGTGCCAGCAGAGTAGGCGGGGCCTACGAGCAGTACTTC.

This clonotype was seen at least ten times. The chain couples TRBV29-1 to TRBJ1-6; D is perhaps TRBD1 (5 bases). V lost 4 bases, J lost 5 bases, and 15 bases lay in between. The CDR3 has 15 residues. The germline gives CDR1 SQVTM, CDR2 ANQGSEA. The chain's CDR3 is CSVGARDSNNSPLHF. The CDR3 nucleotides are TGCAGCGTTGGGGCCCGAGACAGCAATAATTCACCCCTCCACTTT.